This TCR beta chain stems from a study of blood T cell repertoires in COVID-19. About the study: Both acute and convalescent COVID-19 samples were obtained from the United States, Italy and Spain.

The CDR3 runs to 14 residues. Trimming left V 6 bases short and J 2 bases short, with 14 bases between. CDR1 and CDR2 (germline): SGHRS, YFSETQ. Original data processing: Amplification from reference gene primers served as the basis for estimated nucleated cell counts. Only in-frame clones appear in the TCRdb table, and some are missing; sequencing was by immunoSEQ multiplex PCR. That table supplies the V and J calls and clone size; D and trimming were determined from the DNA. This table has 100,000 to 150,000 clones, nearly 90% appearing once. The rearrangement joins TRBV5-1 to TRBJ2-5; possibly TRBD2 for D (6 bases). Sequencing was done on a sample of peripheral blood. The source of this sequence is a woman of 80 years or more with acute or convalescent COVID-19. In DNA form, the CDR3 reads TGCGCCAGCAACGAAGCTGGGGGGCAAGAGACCCAGTACTTC. This encodes CASNEAGGQETQYF.